This is a list of T cell receptor beta chains from one sample in a study of OX40 agonist ivuxolimab in advanced cancers. Assay: immunoSEQ multiplex PCR; the TCRdb copy retains only in-frame clones and omits some. The data contain about 48,000 clones, roughly 85% of them singletons. The sample was CD4+ or CD8+ T cells sorted from blood, taken in a trial of the OX40 agonist ivuxolimab. Every receptor here comes from an adult with an advanced solid tumor such as melanoma, head and neck, liver or kidney cancer. CDR3s include the opening cysteine and the closing phenylalanine or tryptophan. A D gene is named only where the DNA matches it firmly. Where a row states a size, it is once, few, many or the class of an expanded clone; other rows omit it.

>TRBJ1-1|-|TRBV27|-
CASSFFEDTEAFF
TGTGCCAGCAGTTTTTTTGAGGACACTGAAGCTTTCTTT
>TRBJ1-2|-|TRBV11-2|-
CASSPGLGYGYTF
TGTGCCAGCAGTCCAGGGTTGGGCTATGGCTACACCTTC
>TRBJ2-7|-|TRBV10-3|-
CAIGRGIEQYF
TGTGCCATCGGTAGGGGTATCGAGCAGTACTTC
>TRBJ1-1|-|TRBV27|-
CASSLSTNTEAFF
TGTGCCAGCAGTTTATCGACAAACACTGAAGCTTTCTTT
>TRBJ1-2|-|TRBV6-5|few
CASSYGTYPNYGYTF
TGTGCCAGCAGTTACGGGACCTACCCCAATTATGGCTACACCTTC
>TRBJ2-3|TRBD2|TRBV5-1|few
CASSGAGTSGTDTQYF
TGCGCCAGCAGCGGGGCGGGGACTAGCGGGACAGATACGCAGTATTTT
>TRBJ1-2|-|TRBV28|-
CASSSRDSGIDGYTF
TGTGCCAGCAGTTCCCGGGATTCGGGGATTGATGGCTACACCTTC
>TRBJ2-2|-|TRBV5-1|-
CASSLAEIGELFF
TGCGCCAGCAGCTTGGCCGAGATCGGGGAGCTGTTTTTT
>TRBJ2-1|TRBD2|TRBV5-4|-
CASSRTSGSGYEQFF
TGTGCCAGCAGCCGGACTAGCGGGAGCGGCTATGAGCAGTTCTTC
>TRBJ1-1|-|TRBV29-1|few
CSGSGGRGTEAFF
TGCAGCGGTAGCGGGGGGCGGGGTACTGAAGCTTTCTTT
>TRBJ1-6|-|TRBV30|-
CAWTGRADSPLHF
TGTGCCTGGACTGGCAGGGCGGATTCACCCCTCCACTTT
>TRBJ2-1|TRBD2|TRBV9|-
CASSVGETSGRRGGEQFF
TGTGCCAGCAGCGTAGGGGAGACTAGCGGCCGGAGGGGGGGTGAGCAGTTCTTC
>TRBJ1-2|-|TRBV9|-
CASSPTLQGSGYTF
TGTGCCAGCAGCCCTACCCTCCAGGGGTCCGGCTACACCTTC
>TRBJ2-1|TRBD2|TRBV5-1|once
CASSLVSGRLQGEQFF
TGCGCCAGCAGCTTGGTGAGCGGGAGGCTACAGGGTGAGCAGTTCTTC
>TRBJ2-7|TRBD1|TRBV6-5|-
CASSSTGASSYEQYF
TGTGCCAGCAGTTCGACAGGGGCCAGCTCCTACGAGCAGTACTTC
>TRBJ1-4|-|TRBV6-5|-
CASSRPGTYGKLFF
TGTGCCAGCAGCCGGCCGGGGACATATGGAAAACTGTTTTTT